These 17 T cell receptor beta chains were all obtained from the same sample, sequenced in a study of neurological immune-mediated disorders. TCRdb re-derived calls from the 5' RACE reads in MiXCR, one entry per CDR3 protein. The sample has under 80,000 distinct CDR3 sequences, 13% to 15% seen once. The sequenced sample was PBMCs. The source of these receptors is a woman in her forties or fifties in good health.

Many counts were recorded for this clonotype. The V call is TRBV29-1, the J call TRBJ1-2; D is ambiguous. The CDR3 spans 12 residues. Germline CDR1 and CDR2: SQVTM and ANQGSEA. V lost 1 base and J 2 bases, leaving 5 bases between the germline ends. In DNA, the CDR3 is TGCAGCGTTGAAGGCAGAAACTATGGCTACACCTTC. This gives the protein CSVEGRNYGYTF.

There are many counts of this clonotype. This chain joins TRBV3-1 and TRBJ2-5; TRBD1 aligns across 12 bases. Germline CDR1 LGHDT, CDR2 YNNKEL (reference sequence). Losses at the gene ends were 4 bases for V and 2 bases for J; bases not matched to a gene: 8. The CDR3 is made up of 17 amino acids. The chain's CDR3 is CASSPKGQGAFQETQYF. As DNA, the CDR3 is TGTGCCAGCAGCCCCAAGGGACAGGGGGCGTTTCAAGAGACCCAGTACTTC.

This clonotype came up many times. This chain connects TRBV27 to TRBJ1-1; D ambiguous. Trimming stripped 6 bases from V and 5 bases from J, with 16 bases between. This CDR3 region has 14 residues. CDR1 is MNHEY, CDR2 SMNVEV, per germline (reference sequence). This chain's CDR3 is CASRLLVGRTEAFF. Written as DNA, the CDR3 is TGTGCCAGCAGGCTTTTGGTGGGGAGAACTGAAGCTTTCTTT.

This clonotype was seen ten or more times. The chain combines TRBV18 with TRBJ2-3; D gene uncertain. CDR1 is KGHSH and CDR2 is LQKENI in the germline V gene. The CDR3 covers 11 residues. Trimming took 3 bases from V and 4 from J, leaving 2 bases between them. The CDR3 bases are TGTGCCAGCTCACCGGCAGATACGCAGTATTTT. Amino acid sequence: CASSPADTQYF.

Many counts were recorded for this clonotype. The CDR3 spells CSARDPGSHSLYGYTF. The CDR3 nucleotides read TGCAGTGCTAGAGATCCCGGGTCGCACTCCCTCTATGGCTACACCTTC. V gene TRBV20-1 combines with J gene TRBJ1-2; no clear D gene. Germline CDR1 is DFQATT and CDR2 is SNEGSKA (reference sequence). This CDR3 is built from 16 residues. The germline V and J ends were trimmed by 0 bases and 4 bases, with 18 bases remaining between them.

This clonotype is labeled medium-sized. This CDR3 reads CSATLQGSTDTQYF. The CDR3 nucleotides are TGCAGTGCTACCCTTCAGGGAAGCACAGATACGCAGTATTTT. This chain links TRBV20-1 with TRBJ2-3; a possible D gene is TRBD1 (5 bases). The CDR3 runs to 14 residues. Per germline, CDR1 DFQATT and CDR2 SNEGSKA (reference sequence). Trimming left V 4 bases short and J 0 bases short, with 11 bases between.

Ten or more counts support this clonotype. This chain uses TRBV20-1 with TRBJ2-7; TRBD1 might be the D (6 bases). V was cut by 5 bases and J by 2 bases, with 10 bases left in between. Looked up from germline, CDR1 is DFQATT and CDR2 is SNEGSKA (reference sequence). The CDR3 is 12 amino acids. CDR3 loop: CSASDRTYEQYF. The DNA for the CDR3 is TGCAGTGCTTCCGACAGGACCTACGAGCAGTACTTC.

In its sample, this clonotype was seen many times. This chain joins TRBV9 and TRBJ2-5; D is unresolved. The CDR3 length is 13 residues. Trimming left V 4 bases short and J 2 bases short, with 9 bases between. Germline V CDR1 and CDR2: SGDLS, YYNGEE. CDR3 in amino acids: CASSLTEQETQYF. CDR3 coding DNA: TGTGCCAGCAGCCTGACCGAGCAAGAGACCCAGTACTTC.

For this clonotype: A read error is possible here, since a much larger clone lies one base away. CDR3 amino acids: CASSFGALKEIQYF. CDR3 coding DNA: TGTGCCAGCAGTTTCGGAGCCTTGAAAGAGATCCAGTACTTC. This chain links TRBV28 with TRBJ2-5; D unresolved. Germline V CDR1 and CDR2: MDHEN, SYDVKM. The CDR3 length is 14 residues.

Points on this clonotype: This may be a read error, as it is one base from a much larger clone. This sequence joins TRBV5-1 and TRBJ2-7; D gene ambiguous. Germline V gene data show CDR1 as SGHRS and CDR2 as YFSETQ. The CDR3 has 15 amino acids. V was pared by 1 base and J by 0 bases, with 11 bases between. Here the CDR3 reads CASSLSTTPSYEQYF. The DNA of the CDR3 is TGCGCCAGCAGCTTGTCTACGACCCCCTCCTACGAGCAGTACTTC.

The chain employs TRBV5-1 and TRBJ1-1, with TRBD1 matching 8 bases. The CDR3 contains 16 residues. The V gene's germline CDR1 is SGHRS and CDR2 YFSETQ. The V segment lost 4 bases and the J segment 3 bases; nucleotides outside the gene matches: 11. Here the CDR3 reads CASSDRQGSPYTEAFF. CDR3 DNA sequence: TGCGCCAGCAGCGATCGACAGGGGAGTCCATACACTGAAGCTTTCTTT.

The rearrangement joins TRBV5-5 to TRBJ2-5; the match to TRBD1 covers 8 bases. Germline CDR1 is SGHKS and CDR2 is YYEKEE (reference sequence). V lost 3 bases to trimming and J lost 5 bases; unmatched junction nucleotides: 9. CDR3 length: 15 amino acids. CDR3 in amino acids: CASSYVTGVGETQYF. In DNA, the CDR3 is TGTGCCAGCAGCTATGTGACAGGGGTCGGGGAGACCCAGTACTTC.

The table lists this clonotype with a few counts. V is TRBV12-3 or TRBV12-4 and J is TRBJ1-2; no definite D call. This CDR3 contains 12 residues. The V end was cut by 3 bases, the J end by 0 bases, with 2 bases between. The CDR3 DNA sequence: TGTGCCAGCAGTTTCACTAACTATGGCTACACCTTC. The encoded protein is CASSFTNYGYTF.

The table lists this clonotype with a count of one. This sequence joins TRBV27 and TRBJ1-3; D is ambiguous. The CDR3 has 15 amino acids. V shed 5 bases and J shed 0 bases, with 11 bases lying between them. CDR1 and CDR2 (germline): MNHEY, SMNVEV (reference sequence). Here the CDR3 DNA reads TGTGCCAGCAGTCCGGCCTCCATCTCTGGAAACACCATATATTTT. Translated: CASSPASISGNTIYF.

This clonotype was counted at least ten times. The rearrangement links TRBV9 to TRBJ2-7; D is unclear. Germline V lookup: CDR1 SGDLS, CDR2 YYNGEE. Deletions cut 0 bases from V and 0 bases from J, with 4 bases between. This CDR3 has 13 amino acids. CDR3: CASSVDLSYEQYF. The CDR3 bases are TGTGCCAGCAGCGTAGATCTCTCCTACGAGCAGTACTTC.

In its sample, this clonotype was seen many times. The rearrangement joins TRBV5-1 to TRBJ2-1, with TRBD1 matching over 9 bases. Germline assignment: CDR1 SGHRS and CDR2 YFSETQ. The CDR3 covers 15 residues. The junction had 12 bases not matched to a gene; V was cut back by 7 bases and J by 7 bases. The DNA of the CDR3 is TGCGCCAGCTACCCGGGACAGGGTGATAAGAATGAGCAGTTCTTC. It translates to CASYPGQGDKNEQFF.

This clonotype has ten or more counts. This chain connects TRBV29-1 to TRBJ2-2; TRBD1 matches at 8 bases. This CDR3 contains 13 residues. Unmatched junction bases numbered 0, after V lost 6 bases and J lost 0 bases. Germline assignment: CDR1 SQVTM and CDR2 ANQGSEA. The CDR3 region has the DNA TGCAGCGTGGACAGGGCGAACACCGGGGAGCTGTTTTTT. It specifies CSVDRANTGELFF.